The 9 T cell receptor beta chains given below trace back to one sample, sequenced in a study of blood T cell repertoires in COVID-19. Data came from immunoSEQ multiplex PCR; TCRdb stores just in-frame clones and leaves some out. The sample comprises a few hundred thousand clones, around 80% of which are singletons, and roughly 5.3% rests with the top ten. The source material was peripheral blood. The receptors shown here come from a woman aged 55-70 years who had recovered from COVID-19.

This rearrangement joins TRBV7-2 to TRBJ2-7; D remains unclear. Germline V gene sequence: CDR1 SGHTA, CDR2 FQGNSA. The V end lost 2 bases, the J end lost 0 bases, and 11 bases lay between the germline ends. This CDR3 is 15 amino acids long. The CDR3 sequence: CASSLIGRSSYEQYF. The DNA of the CDR3 is TGTGCCAGCAGCTTAATTGGTCGGAGCTCCTACGAGCAGTACTTC.

Only one count was recorded for this clone. The genes are TRBV12-3 or TRBV12-4 and TRBJ1-2, with a weak D call TRBD1 (5 bases). The CDR3 is made up of 13 amino acids. Deletions cut 6 bases from V and 8 bases from J, with 16 bases between. The CDR3 spells CASSPLGGRGYTF. The CDR3 DNA is TGTGCCAGCAGCCCCCTCGGGGGTAGAGGCTACACCTTC.

This sequence joins TRBV2 and TRBJ1-5; D not certain. V lost 2 bases to trimming and J lost 2 bases, with 13 bases between them. Germline CDR1 is SNHLY and CDR2 is FYNNEI. This CDR3 is built from 16 residues. CDR3 region: CASSELNPTGNQPQHF. The CDR3, as DNA: TGTGCCAGCAGTGAATTAAACCCCACGGGCAATCAGCCCCAGCATTTT.

This clone is a singleton in its sample. The gene calls are TRBV11-3 and TRBJ2-2; the match to TRBD1 covers 8 bases. The germline V gene has CDR1 SGHNT and CDR2 YENEEA. Trimming at V came to 5 bases and at J to 4 bases, leaving 6 bases not matched to a gene. CDR3 length: 15 residues. In DNA form, the CDR3 reads TGTGCCAGCAGCCCCGGGACAGGACTCACCGGGGAGCTGTTTTTT. Amino acid sequence: CASSPGTGLTGELFF.

The J gene is TRBJ1-5, the V gene TRBV2, with D tentatively TRBD1 (6 bases). The germline CDR1 and CDR2 sequences are SNHLY and FYNNEI. Trimming took 7 bases from V and 3 from J, leaving 10 bases between them. There are 13 residues in the CDR3. The CDR3 region has the DNA TGTGCCAGCACGGGGGGGCCCAATCAGCCCCAGCATTTT. Its translation: CASTGGPNQPQHF. The full variable domain, in which reference TRBV2 and TRBJ1-5 provide the parts outside the CDR3, is EPEVTQTPSHQVTQMGQEVILRCVPISNHLYFYWYRQILGQKVEFLVSFYNNEISEKSEIFDDQFSVERPDGSNFTLKIRSTKLEDSAMYFCASTGGPNQPQHFGDGTRLSIL.

Remarks on this clone: One end of the junction is discordant with germline, which a read error may explain. The V call is TRBV11-2, the J call TRBJ2-7; no reliable D call. The CDR3 is made up of 13 amino acids. CDR1 SGHAT and CDR2 FQNNGV come from the germline V gene. CDR3 amino acids: CASSLVGMYGQYF. The CDR3 region has the DNA TGTGCCAGCAGCTTAGTCGGTATGTACGGGCAGTACTTC.

V gene TRBV7-9 combines with J gene TRBJ1-3; D possibly corresponds to TRBD1 (6 bases). Germline V CDR1 and CDR2: SEHNR, FQNEAQ (reference sequence). The CDR3 length is 15 residues. The V end lost 5 bases, the J end lost 4 bases, and 15 bases lay between the germline ends. In DNA form, the CDR3 reads TGTGCCAGCAGCCCAAAGGACAGTTCGGGAAACACCATATATTTT. Amino acids: CASSPKDSSGNTIYF.

The chain employs TRBV20-1 and TRBJ2-5; D might be TRBD1 (5 bases). There are 11 residues in the CDR3. The V end was cut by 6 bases, the J end by 4 bases, with 9 bases between. CDR1 is DFQATT and CDR2 is SNEGSKA in the germline V gene (reference sequence). The CDR3 loop is CSAGAGETQYF. CDR3 DNA: TGCAGTGCAGGGGCCGGAGAGACCCAGTACTTC.

This clone showed up just a few times. This chain links TRBV27 with TRBJ1-2; 10 bases align to TRBD1. The CDR3 has 17 amino acids. Germline-derived CDR1 and CDR2 are MNHEY and SMNVEV (reference sequence). The V segment lost 0 bases and the J segment 5 bases; nucleotides outside the gene matches: 9. The CDR3 DNA is TGTGCCAGCAGTTTATCGAGGAGACAGGGGGCGATGTATGGCTACACCTTC. Translated, it gives CASSLSRRQGAMYGYTF.